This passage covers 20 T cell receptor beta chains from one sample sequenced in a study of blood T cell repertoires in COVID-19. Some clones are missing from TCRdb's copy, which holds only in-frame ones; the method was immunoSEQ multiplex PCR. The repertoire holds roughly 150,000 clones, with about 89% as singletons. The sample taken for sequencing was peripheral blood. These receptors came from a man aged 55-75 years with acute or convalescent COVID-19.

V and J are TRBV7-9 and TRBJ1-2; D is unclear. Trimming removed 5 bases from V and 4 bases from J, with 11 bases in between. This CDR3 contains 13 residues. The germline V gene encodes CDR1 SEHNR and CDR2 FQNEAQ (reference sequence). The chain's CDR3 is CASSRTSIYGYTF. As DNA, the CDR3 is TGTGCCAGCAGCCGAACTTCGATCTATGGCTACACCTTC.

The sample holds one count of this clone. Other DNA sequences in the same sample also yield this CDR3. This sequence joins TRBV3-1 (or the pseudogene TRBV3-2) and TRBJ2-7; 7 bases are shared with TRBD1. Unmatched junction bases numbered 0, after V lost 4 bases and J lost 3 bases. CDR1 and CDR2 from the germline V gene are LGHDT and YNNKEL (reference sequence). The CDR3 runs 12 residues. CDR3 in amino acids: CASSRQGYEQYF. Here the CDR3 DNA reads TGTGCCAGCAGCCGACAGGGCTACGAGCAGTACTTC.

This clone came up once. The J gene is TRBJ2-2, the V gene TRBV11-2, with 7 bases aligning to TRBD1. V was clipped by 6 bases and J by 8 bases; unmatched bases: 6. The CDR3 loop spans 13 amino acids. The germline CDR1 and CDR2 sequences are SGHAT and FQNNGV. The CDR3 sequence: CASSYTGAGELFF. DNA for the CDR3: TGTGCCAGCAGTTATACAGGGGCAGGGGAGCTGTTTTTT.

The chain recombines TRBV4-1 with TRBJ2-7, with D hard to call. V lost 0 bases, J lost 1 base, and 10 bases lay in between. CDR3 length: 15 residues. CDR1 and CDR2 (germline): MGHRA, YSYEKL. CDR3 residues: CASSQEWSGSYEQYF. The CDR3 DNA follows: TGCGCCAGCAGCCAAGAGTGGTCCGGGTCCTACGAGCAGTACTTC.

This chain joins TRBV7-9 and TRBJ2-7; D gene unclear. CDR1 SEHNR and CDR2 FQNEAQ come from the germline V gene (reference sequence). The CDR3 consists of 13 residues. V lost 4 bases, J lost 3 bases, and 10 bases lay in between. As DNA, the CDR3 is TGTGCCAGCAGCTCCCCCCTCTTCTACGAGCAGTACTTC. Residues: CASSSPLFYEQYF.

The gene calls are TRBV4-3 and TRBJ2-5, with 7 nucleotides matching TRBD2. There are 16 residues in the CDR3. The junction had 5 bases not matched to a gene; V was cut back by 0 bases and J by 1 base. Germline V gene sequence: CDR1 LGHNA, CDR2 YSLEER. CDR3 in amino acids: CASSQDLRGTQETQYF. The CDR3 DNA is TGCGCCAGCAGCCAAGATTTGCGGGGGACCCAAGAGACCCAGTACTTC.

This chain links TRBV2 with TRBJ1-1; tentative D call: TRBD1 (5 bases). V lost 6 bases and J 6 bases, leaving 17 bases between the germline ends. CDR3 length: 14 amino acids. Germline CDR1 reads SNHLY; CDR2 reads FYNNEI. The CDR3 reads CASRVGQNPAEAFF. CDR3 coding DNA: TGTGCCAGCAGGGTCGGACAAAATCCTGCTGAAGCTTTCTTT.

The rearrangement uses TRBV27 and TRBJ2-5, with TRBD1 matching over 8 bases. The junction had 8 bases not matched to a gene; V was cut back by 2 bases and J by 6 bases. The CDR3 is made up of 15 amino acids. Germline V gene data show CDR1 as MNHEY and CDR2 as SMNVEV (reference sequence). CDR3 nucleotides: TGTGCCAGCAGTTTAACAACAGGGGGTCGCAAGACCCAGTACTTC. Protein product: CASSLTTGGRKTQYF.

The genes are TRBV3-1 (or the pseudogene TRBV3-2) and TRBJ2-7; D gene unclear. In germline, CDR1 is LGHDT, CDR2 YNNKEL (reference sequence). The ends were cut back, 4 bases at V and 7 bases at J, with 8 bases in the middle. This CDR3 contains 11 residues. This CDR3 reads CASSRETEQYF. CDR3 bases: TGTGCCAGCAGCCGCGAGACAGAGCAGTACTTC.

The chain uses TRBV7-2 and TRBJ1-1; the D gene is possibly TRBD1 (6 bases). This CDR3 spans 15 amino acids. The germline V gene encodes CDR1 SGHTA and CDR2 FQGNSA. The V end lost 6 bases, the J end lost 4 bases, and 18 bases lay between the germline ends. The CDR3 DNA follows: TGTGCCAGCAGTTTATTTACAACAGGGATCACTGAAGCTTTCTTT. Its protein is CASSLFTTGITEAFF. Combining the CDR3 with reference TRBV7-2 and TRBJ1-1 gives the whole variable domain GAGVSQSPSNKVTEKGKDVELRCDPISGHTALYWYRQSLGQGLEFLIYFQGNSAPDKSGLPSDRFSAERTGGSVSTLTIQRTQQEDSAVYLCASSLFTTGITEAFFGQGTRLTVV.

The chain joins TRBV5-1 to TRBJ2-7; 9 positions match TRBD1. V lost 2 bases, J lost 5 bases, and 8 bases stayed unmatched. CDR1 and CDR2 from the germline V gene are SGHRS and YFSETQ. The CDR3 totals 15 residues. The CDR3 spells CASSLGETGGDEQYF. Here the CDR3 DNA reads TGCGCCAGCAGCTTAGGAGAGACAGGGGGAGACGAGCAGTACTTC.

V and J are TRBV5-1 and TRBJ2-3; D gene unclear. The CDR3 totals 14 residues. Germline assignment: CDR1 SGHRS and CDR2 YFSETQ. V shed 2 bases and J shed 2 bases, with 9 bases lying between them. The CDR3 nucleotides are TGCGCCAGCAGCTTAGACATCAACACAGATACGCAGTATTTT. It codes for CASSLDINTDTQYF.

CDR3: CASSTRGSNQPQHF. CDR3 nucleotide sequence: TGTGCCAGTAGTACCAGGGGTAGCAATCAGCCCCAGCATTTT. The J gene is TRBJ1-5, the V gene TRBV19, with D perhaps matching TRBD1 (6 bases). Germline V gene data show CDR1 as LNHDA and CDR2 as SQIVND (reference sequence). V was shortened by 4 bases and J by 0 bases, with 7 bases between the two germline ends. This CDR3 is built from 14 residues.

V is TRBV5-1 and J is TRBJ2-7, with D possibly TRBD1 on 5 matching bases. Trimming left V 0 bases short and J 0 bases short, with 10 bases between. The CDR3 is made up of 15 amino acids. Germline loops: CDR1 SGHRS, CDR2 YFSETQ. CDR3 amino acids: CASSLGAGNSYEQYF. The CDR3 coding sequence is TGCGCCAGCAGCTTGGGGGCAGGGAACTCCTACGAGCAGTACTTC.

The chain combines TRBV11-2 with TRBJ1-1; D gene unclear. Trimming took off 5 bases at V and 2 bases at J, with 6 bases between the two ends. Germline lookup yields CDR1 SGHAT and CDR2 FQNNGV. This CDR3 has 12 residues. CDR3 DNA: TGTGCCAGCAGCCGCTATAACACTGAAGCTTTCTTT. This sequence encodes CASSRYNTEAFF.

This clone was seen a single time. The CDR3 DNA reads as TGCAGCGCTACGACAGGGGCTAGCACAGATACGCAGTATTTT. It translates to CSATTGASTDTQYF. The chain joins TRBV29-1 to TRBJ2-3; the match to TRBD1 covers 8 bases. There are 14 residues in the CDR3. Unmatched junction bases numbered 6, after V lost 7 bases and J lost 0 bases. Per the germline V gene, CDR1 is SQVTM and CDR2 is ANQGSEA.

CDR3 DNA sequence: TGTGCCAGTAACGACAGGGTGGGATCTGGCTACACCTTC. It specifies CASNDRVGSGYTF. This chain joins TRBV19 and TRBJ1-2; TRBD1 matches 7 bases. Germline CDR1 and CDR2: LNHDA and SQIVND (reference sequence). Germline trimming cut 7 bases from V and 7 bases from J; bases unmatched to any gene: 9. The CDR3 extends over 13 amino acids.

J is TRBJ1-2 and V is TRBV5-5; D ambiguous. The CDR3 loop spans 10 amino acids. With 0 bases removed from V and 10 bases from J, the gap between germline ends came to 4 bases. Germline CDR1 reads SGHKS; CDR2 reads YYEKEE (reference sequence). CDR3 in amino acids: CASSLVVYTF. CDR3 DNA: TGTGCCAGCAGCTTGGTAGTCTACACCTTC. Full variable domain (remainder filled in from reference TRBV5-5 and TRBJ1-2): DAGVTQSPTHLIKTRGQQVTLRCSPISGHKSVSWYQQVLGQGPQFIFQYYEKEERGRGNFPDRFSARQFPNYSSELNVNALLLGDSALYLCASSLVVYTFGSGTRLTVV.

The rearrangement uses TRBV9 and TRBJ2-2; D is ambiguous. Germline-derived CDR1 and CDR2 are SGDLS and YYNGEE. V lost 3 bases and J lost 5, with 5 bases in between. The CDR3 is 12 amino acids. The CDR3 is CASSAQTGELFF. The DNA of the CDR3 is TGTGCCAGCAGCGCCCAGACCGGGGAGCTGTTTTTT.

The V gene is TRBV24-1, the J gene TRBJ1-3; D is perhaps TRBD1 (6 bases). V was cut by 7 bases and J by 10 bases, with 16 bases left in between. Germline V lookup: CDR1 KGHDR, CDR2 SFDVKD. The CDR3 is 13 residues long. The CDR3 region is CATSETGRGTIYF. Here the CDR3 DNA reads TGTGCCACCAGCGAGACAGGTCGAGGGACCATATATTTT.